This note documents a single T cell receptor (beta chain) sequence. Time point reported: before trial treatment. The entry originates in a study of low-dose radiotherapy and immunotherapy resistance in tumors. Both TCRalpha and TCRbeta chains were reverse transcribed with V-gene-specific primers. TCR amplification used roughly 18 PCR cycles, a constant-region primer and a V-primer adapter. TCRdb independently ran MiXCR on the reads; one entry per CDR3 protein. Of tens of thousands of distinct CDR3 sequences in the sample, about a sixth were seen once. With 6 bases clipped from V and 4 bases from J, the junction kept 6 bases outside the gene matches. Germline CDR1 reads SGHTA; CDR2 reads FQGNSA. CDR3 length: 13 amino acids.

The starting material was PBMCs, obtained before treatment. The gene calls are TRBV7-2 and TRBJ2-7; 7 bases map to TRBD1. This clonotype was obtained from a male donor with prostate cancer. CDR3 nucleotide sequence: TGTGCCAGCAGACCGACAGGGAAATACGAGCAGTACTTC. This translates into CASRPTGKYEQYF.